This T cell receptor (beta chain) was identified during a study of T cells in tumors after PD-1 blockade. Study context: Patients received pembrolizumab 200 mg every 3 weeks or cemiplimab 350 mg every 2 weeks. On average, peripheral blood gave about 110,000 TCR templates and over 30,000 unique clonotypes. During anti-PD-1 treatment, some patients continued daily vismodegib 150 mg. Study-level findings and limits: Peripheral recruitment is suggested, as some novel exhausted tumor clones were in pre-treatment blood.

A remark on this clone: Its specificity is unknown.

Repertoires were generated with immunoSEQ multiplex PCR, while TCRdb's copy carries only in-frame clones and drops some. The sample records 35,000 or so clones, approximately 78% being singletons. The trim removed 0 bases at V and 6 bases at J, leaving 6 bases unmatched. This CDR3 has 15 residues. CDR1 and CDR2 (germline): SGHKS, YYEKEE (reference sequence). The sample here was PBMCs, taken before anti-PD-1 treatment. V usage is TRBV5-5 and J usage is TRBJ2-1; 7 positions agree with TRBD2. The receptor was isolated from a human donor with basal cell carcinoma. For the CDR3, the DNA is TGTGCCAGCAGCTTGGAAACGGGGGGAGTCAATGAGCAGTTCTTC. Protein: CASSLETGGVNEQFF. The entire variable domain, with the rest obtained from reference TRBV5-5 and TRBJ2-1, is as follows: DAGVTQSPTHLIKTRGQQVTLRCSPISGHKSVSWYQQVLGQGPQFIFQYYEKEERGRGNFPDRFSARQFPNYSSELNVNALLLGDSALYLCASSLETGGVNEQFFGPGTRLTVL.